This T cell receptor beta chain was captured in a study of vaccination and CD4 T cells after COVID-19. Sequence data for DNA of cultured CD4+ T cells were generated by the Oncomine TCR Beta short-read assay. TCRdb redid the calling of the PCR reads with MiXCR, one entry per CDR3 protein. The sample has thousands of distinct CDR3 sequences; 60% are singletons. With 3 bases removed from V and 5 bases from J, the gap between germline ends came to 14 bases. CDR3 length equals 15 residues. Germline lookup yields CDR1 LNHDA and CDR2 SQIVND (reference sequence). Treatment described: approximately nine-day PBMC culture with coronavirus spike peptide pools or control peptides (ViraFEST assay). Harvesting of the unexposed donor's CD4+ T cells predated the COVID-19 pandemic (2011-2018). Four cold-coronavirus spikes, along with SARS-CoV-2 S/N, were used to probe unexposed-donor CD4+ T cells, cells permitting.

This clonotype has a handful of counts. As yet, its antigen is unknown. The chain carries TRBV19 and TRBJ1-5; maybe TRBD1 (5 bases). This TCR derives from a human donor in good health. The sample consisted of CD4+ T cells from blood, cultured in vitro. CDR3 bases: TGTGCCAGTAGTATGAGTAGGGGAGGATATCAGCCCCAGCATTTT. The encoded protein is CASSMSRGGYQPQHF.